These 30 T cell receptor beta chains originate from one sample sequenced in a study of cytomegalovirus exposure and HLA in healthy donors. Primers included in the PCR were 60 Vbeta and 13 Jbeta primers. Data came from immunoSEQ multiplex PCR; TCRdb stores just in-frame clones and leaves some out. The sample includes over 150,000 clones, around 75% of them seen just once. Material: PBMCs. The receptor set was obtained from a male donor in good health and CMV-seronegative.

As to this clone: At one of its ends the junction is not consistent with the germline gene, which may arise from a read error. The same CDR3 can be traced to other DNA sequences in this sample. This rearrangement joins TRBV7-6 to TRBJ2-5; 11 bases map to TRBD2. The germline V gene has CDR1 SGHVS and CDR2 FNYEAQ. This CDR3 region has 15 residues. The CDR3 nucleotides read TGTGCCAGCAGCCTAGCGGGGGGAAACCAAGAGACCCAGTACTTC. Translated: CASSLAGGNQETQYF.

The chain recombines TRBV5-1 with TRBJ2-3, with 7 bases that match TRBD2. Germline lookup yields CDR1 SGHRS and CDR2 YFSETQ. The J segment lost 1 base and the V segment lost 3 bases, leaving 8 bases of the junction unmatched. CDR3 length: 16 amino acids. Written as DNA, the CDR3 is TGCGCCAGCAGCTGGGGCGGGAGCGGGGGCACAGATACGCAGTATTTT. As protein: CASSWGGSGGTDTQYF. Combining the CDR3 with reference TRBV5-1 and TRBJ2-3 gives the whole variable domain KAGVTQTPRYLIKTRGQQVTLSCSPISGHRSVSWYQQTPGQGLQFLFEYFSETQRNKGNFPGRFSGRQFSNSRSEMNVSTLELGDSALYLCASSWGGSGGTDTQYFGPGTRLTVL.

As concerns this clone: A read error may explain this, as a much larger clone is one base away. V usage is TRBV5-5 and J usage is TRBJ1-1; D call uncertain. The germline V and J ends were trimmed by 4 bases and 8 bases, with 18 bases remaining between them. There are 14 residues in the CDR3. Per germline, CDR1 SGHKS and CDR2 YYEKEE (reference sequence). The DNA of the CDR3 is TGTGCCAGCAGCCCCGCGGAGGCTAGAGTGGAAGCTTTCTTT. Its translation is CASSPAEARVEAFF.

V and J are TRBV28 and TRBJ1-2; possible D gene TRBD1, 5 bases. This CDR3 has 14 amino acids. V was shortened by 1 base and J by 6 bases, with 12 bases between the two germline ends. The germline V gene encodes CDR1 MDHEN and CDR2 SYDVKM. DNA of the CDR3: TGTGCCAGCAGTTTATCTGCAGGGATACATGGCTACACCTTC. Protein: CASSLSAGIHGYTF.

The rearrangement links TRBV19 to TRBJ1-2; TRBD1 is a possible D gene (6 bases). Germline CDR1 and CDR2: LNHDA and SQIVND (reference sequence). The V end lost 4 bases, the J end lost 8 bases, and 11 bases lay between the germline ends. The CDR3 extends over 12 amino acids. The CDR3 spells CASSNRVGGYTF. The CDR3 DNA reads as TGTGCCAGTAGTAACAGGGTTGGCGGCTACACCTTC.

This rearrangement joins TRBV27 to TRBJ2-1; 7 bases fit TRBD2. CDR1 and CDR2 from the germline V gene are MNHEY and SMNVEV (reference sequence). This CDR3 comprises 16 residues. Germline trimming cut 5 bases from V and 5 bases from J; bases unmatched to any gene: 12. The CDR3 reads CASSPGVAGDDNEQFF. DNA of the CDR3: TGTGCCAGCAGTCCCGGTGTTGCGGGAGATGACAATGAGCAGTTCTTC.

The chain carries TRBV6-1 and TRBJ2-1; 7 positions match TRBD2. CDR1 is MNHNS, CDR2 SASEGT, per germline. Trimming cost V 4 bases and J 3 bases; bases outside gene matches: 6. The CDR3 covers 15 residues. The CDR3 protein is CASSAPSGDYNEQFF. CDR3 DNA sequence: TGTGCCAGCAGTGCCCCCAGCGGGGACTACAATGAGCAGTTCTTC.

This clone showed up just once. CDR3 sequence reads: CASSLVQAQNEQFF. The CDR3 region has the DNA TGTGCCAGCAGCTTAGTGCAAGCGCAGAATGAGCAGTTCTTC. The chain employs TRBV7-2 and TRBJ2-1; D unclear. CDR1 and CDR2 from the germline V gene are SGHTA and FQGNSA. The CDR3 is made up of 14 amino acids. Trimming pared 1 base from V and 7 bases from J, leaving 11 bases between.

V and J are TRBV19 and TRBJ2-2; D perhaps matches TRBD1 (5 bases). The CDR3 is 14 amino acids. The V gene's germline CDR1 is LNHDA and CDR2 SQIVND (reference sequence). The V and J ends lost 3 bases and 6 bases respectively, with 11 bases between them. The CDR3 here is CASSIWQGSGELFF. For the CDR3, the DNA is TGTGCCAGTAGTATCTGGCAGGGATCCGGGGAGCTGTTTTTT.

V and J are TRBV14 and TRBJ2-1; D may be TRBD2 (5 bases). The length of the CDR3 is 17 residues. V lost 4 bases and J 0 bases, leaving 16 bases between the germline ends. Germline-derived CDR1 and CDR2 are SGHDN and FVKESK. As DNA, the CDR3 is TGTGCCAGCAGCCCCCGTTTAACAACTAGCTCCTACAATGAGCAGTTCTTC. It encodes CASSPRLTTSSYNEQFF.

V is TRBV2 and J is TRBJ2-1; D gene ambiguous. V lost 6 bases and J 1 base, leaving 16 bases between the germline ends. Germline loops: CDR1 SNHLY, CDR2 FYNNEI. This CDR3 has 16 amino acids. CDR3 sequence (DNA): TGTGCCAGCAGCACCCCCCGTCGTGCGTCCTACAATGAGCAGTTCTTC. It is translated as CASSTPRRASYNEQFF.

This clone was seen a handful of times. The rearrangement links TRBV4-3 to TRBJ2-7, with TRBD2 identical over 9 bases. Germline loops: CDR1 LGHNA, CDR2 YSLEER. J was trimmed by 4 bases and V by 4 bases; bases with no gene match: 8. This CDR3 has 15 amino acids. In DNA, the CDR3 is TGCGCCAGCAGCCGCTTAGCGGGAGCGGATTACGAGCAGTACTTC. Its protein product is CASSRLAGADYEQYF.

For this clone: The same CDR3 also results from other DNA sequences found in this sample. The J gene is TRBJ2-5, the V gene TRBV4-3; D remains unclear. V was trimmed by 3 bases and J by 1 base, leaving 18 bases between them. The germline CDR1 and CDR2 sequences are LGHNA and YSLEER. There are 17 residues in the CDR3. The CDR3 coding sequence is TGCGCCAGCAGCCAGGTCGTTGGGCCGCTCCCCCAAGAGACCCAGTACTTC. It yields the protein CASSQVVGPLPQETQYF.

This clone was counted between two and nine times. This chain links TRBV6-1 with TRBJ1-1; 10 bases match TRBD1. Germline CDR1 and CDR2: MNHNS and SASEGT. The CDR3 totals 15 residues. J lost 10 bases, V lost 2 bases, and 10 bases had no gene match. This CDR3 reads CASSEPGQGSRGAFF. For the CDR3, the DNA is TGTGCCAGCAGTGAACCGGGACAGGGGTCTCGAGGAGCTTTCTTT.

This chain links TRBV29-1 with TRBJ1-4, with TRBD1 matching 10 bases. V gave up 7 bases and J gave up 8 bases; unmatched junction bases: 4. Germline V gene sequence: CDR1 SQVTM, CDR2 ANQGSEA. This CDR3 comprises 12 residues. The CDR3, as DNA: TGCAGCGCTCGGACAGGGGGAGAAAAACTGTTTTTT. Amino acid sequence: CSARTGGEKLFF.

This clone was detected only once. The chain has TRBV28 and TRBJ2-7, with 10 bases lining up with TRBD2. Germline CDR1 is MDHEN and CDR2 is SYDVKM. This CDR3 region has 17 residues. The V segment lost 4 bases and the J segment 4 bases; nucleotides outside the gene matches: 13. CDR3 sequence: CASSYGGAGGDFYEQYF. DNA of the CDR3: TGTGCCAGCAGTTACGGAGGAGCGGGAGGGGATTTTTACGAGCAGTACTTC. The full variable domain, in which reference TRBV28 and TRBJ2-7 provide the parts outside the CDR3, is DVKVTQSSRYLVKRTGEKVFLECVQDMDHENMFWYRQDPGLGLRLIYFSYDVKMKEKGDIPEGYSVSREKKERFSLILESASTNQTSMYLCASSYGGAGGDFYEQYFGPGTRLTVT.

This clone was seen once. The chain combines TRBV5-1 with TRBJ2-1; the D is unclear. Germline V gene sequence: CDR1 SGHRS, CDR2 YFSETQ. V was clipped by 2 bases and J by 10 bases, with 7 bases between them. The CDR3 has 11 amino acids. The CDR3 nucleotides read TGCGCCAGCAGCTTTGTTGAGGAGCAGTTCTTC. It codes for CASSFVEEQFF.

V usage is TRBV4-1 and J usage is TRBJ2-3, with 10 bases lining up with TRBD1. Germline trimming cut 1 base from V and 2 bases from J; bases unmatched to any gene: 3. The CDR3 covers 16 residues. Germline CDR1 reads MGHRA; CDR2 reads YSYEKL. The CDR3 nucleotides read TGCGCCAGCAGCCAAGCCGACAGGGGGCTCACAGATACGCAGTATTTT. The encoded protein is CASSQADRGLTDTQYF.

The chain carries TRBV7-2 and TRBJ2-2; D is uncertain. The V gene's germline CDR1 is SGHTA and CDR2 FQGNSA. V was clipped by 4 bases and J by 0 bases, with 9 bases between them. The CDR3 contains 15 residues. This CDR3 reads CASSSLTPNTGELFF. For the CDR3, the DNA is TGTGCCAGCAGCTCCCTGACACCGAACACCGGGGAGCTGTTTTTT.

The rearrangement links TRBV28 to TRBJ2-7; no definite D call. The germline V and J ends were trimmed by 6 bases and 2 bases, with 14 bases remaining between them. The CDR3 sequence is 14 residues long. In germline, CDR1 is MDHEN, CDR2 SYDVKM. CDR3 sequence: CASSAPGEPYEQYF. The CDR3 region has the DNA TGTGCCAGCAGCGCCCCCGGTGAGCCCTACGAGCAGTACTTC. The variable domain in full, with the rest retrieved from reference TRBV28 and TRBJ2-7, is DVKVTQSSRYLVKRTGEKVFLECVQDMDHENMFWYRQDPGLGLRLIYFSYDVKMKEKGDIPEGYSVSREKKERFSLILESASTNQTSMYLCASSAPGEPYEQYFGPGTRLTVT.

The CDR3 here is CASSLNSGQGVYEQYF. The CDR3 coding sequence is TGCGCCAGCAGCTTAAACTCGGGACAGGGGGTCTACGAGCAGTACTTC. The chain couples TRBV5-1 to TRBJ2-7; TRBD1 aligns across 11 bases. V dropped 2 bases and J dropped 3; count of bases not matched to a gene: 7. CDR1 is SGHRS, CDR2 YFSETQ, per germline. CDR3 size: 16 residues.

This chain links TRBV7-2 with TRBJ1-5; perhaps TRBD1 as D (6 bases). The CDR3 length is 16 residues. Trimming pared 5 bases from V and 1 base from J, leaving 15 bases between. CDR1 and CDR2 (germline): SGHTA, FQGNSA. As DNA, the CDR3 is TGTGCCAGCAGCCAATGGACAGCTTACAGCAATCAGCCCCAGCATTTT. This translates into CASSQWTAYSNQPQHF.

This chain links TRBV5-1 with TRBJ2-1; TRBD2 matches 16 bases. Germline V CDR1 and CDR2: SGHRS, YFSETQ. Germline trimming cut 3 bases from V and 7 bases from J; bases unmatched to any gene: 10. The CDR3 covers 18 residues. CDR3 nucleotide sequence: TGCGCCAGCAGCTCGCCGGGACTAGCGGGGGGGCGTGGGAATGAGCAGTTCTTC. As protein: CASSSPGLAGGRGNEQFF. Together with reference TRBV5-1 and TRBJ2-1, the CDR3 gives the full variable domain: KAGVTQTPRYLIKTRGQQVTLSCSPISGHRSVSWYQQTPGQGLQFLFEYFSETQRNKGNFPGRFSGRQFSNSRSEMNVSTLELGDSALYLCASSSPGLAGGRGNEQFFGPGTRLTVL.

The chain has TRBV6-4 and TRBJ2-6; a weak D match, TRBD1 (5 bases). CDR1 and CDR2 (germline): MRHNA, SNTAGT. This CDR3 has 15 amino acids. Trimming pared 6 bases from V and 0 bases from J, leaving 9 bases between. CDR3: CASRIQGSGANVLTF. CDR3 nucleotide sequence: TGTGCCAGCAGGATCCAGGGCTCTGGGGCCAACGTCCTGACTTTC.

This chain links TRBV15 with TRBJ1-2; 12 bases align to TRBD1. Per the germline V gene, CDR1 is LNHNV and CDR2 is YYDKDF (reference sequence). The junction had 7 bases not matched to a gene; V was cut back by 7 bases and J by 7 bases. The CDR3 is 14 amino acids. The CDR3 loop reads CATTPGQGALGYTF. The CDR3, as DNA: TGTGCCACCACCCCGGGACAGGGGGCACTTGGCTACACCTTC.

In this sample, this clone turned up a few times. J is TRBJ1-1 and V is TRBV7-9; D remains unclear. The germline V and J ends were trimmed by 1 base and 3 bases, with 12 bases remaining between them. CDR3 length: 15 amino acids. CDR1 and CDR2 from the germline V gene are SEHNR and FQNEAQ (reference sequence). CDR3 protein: CASSLELRQYTEAFF. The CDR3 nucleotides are TGTGCCAGCAGCTTAGAGCTGAGGCAATACACTGAAGCTTTCTTT.

CDR3 sequence (DNA): TGTGCCAGCAGTTTCTCGTCTGGGGCCAACGTCCTGACTTTC. Protein product: CASSFSSGANVLTF. V gene TRBV27 combines with J gene TRBJ2-6, with D unclear. In germline, CDR1 is MNHEY, CDR2 SMNVEV (reference sequence). Trimming stripped 3 bases from V and 1 base from J, with 4 bases between. The CDR3 totals 14 residues.

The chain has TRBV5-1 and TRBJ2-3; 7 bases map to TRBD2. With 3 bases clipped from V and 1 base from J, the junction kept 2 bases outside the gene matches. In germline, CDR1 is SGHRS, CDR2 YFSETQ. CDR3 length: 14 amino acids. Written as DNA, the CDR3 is TGCGCCAGCAGCTACCTAGCGGGCACAGATACGCAGTATTTT. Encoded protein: CASSYLAGTDTQYF.

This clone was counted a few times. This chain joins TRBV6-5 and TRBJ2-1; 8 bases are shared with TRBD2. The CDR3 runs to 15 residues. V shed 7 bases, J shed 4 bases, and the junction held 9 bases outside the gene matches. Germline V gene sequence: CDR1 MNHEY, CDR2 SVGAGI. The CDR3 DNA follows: TGTGCCAGCACCACGATAGCGGGGAGGTACAATGAGCAGTTCTTC. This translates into CASTTIAGRYNEQFF.

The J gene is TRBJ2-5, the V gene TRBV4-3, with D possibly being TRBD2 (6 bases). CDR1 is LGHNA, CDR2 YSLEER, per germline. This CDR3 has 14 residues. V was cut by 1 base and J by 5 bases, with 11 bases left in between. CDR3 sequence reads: CASSQGAGWETQYF. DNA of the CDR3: TGCGCCAGCAGCCAAGGGGCGGGATGGGAGACCCAGTACTTC.